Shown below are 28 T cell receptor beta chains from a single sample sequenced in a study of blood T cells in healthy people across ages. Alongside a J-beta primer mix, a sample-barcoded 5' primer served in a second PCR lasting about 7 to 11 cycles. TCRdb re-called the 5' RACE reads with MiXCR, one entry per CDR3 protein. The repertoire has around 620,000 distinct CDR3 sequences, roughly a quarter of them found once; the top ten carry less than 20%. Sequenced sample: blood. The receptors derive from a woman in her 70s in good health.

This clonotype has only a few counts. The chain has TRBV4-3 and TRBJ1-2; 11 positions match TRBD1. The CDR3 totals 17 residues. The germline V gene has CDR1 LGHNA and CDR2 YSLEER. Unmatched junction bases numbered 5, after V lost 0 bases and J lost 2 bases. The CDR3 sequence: CASSQDPRDRGNYGYTF. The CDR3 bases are TGCGCCAGCAGCCAAGACCCCAGGGACAGGGGGAACTATGGCTACACCTTC.

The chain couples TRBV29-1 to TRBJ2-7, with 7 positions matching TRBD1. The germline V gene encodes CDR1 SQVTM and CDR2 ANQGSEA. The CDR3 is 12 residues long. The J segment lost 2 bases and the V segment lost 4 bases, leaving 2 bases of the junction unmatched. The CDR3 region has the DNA TGCAGCGTTGGGGGACAGACCTACGAGCAGTACTTC. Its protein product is CSVGGQTYEQYF.

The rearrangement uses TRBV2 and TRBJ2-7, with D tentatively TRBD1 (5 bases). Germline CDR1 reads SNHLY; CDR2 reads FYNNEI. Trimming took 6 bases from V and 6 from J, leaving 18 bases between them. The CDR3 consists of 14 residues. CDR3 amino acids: CASRGMAGSVEQYF. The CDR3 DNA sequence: TGTGCCAGCAGGGGGATGGCAGGGTCGGTCGAGCAGTACTTC.

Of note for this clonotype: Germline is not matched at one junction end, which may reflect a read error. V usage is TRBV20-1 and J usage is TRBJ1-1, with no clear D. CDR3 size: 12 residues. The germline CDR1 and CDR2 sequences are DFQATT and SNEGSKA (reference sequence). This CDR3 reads CSASDPTRPPLF. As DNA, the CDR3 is TGCAGTGCTAGTGACCCGACAAGACCCCCCCTTTTT.

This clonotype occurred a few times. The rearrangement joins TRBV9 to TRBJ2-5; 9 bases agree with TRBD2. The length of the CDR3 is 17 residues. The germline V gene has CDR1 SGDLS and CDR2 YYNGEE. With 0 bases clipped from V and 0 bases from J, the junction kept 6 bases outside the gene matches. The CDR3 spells CASSVGSGGPYQETQYF. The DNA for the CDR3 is TGTGCCAGCAGCGTAGGTAGCGGGGGCCCGTACCAAGAGACCCAGTACTTC.

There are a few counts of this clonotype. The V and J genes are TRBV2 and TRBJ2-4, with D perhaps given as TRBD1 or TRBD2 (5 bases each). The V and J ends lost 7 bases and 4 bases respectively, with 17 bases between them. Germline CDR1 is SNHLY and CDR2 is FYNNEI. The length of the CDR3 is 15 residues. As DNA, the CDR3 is TGTGCCAGCACTAGGGAAAGGGGAGTGAAAAACATTCAGTACTTC. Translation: CASTRERGVKNIQYF.

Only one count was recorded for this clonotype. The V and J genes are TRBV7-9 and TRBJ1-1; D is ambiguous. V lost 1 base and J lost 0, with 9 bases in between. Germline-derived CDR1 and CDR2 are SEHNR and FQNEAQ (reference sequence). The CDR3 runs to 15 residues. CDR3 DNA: TGTGCCAGCAGCTTAGAGGGTACGATGAACACTGAAGCTTTCTTT. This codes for CASSLEGTMNTEAFF.

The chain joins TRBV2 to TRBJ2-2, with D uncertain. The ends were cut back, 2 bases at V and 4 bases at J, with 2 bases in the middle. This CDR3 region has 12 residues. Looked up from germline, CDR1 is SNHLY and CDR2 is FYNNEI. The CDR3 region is CASSEFTGELFF. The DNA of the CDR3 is TGTGCCAGCAGTGAATTCACCGGGGAGCTGTTTTTT.

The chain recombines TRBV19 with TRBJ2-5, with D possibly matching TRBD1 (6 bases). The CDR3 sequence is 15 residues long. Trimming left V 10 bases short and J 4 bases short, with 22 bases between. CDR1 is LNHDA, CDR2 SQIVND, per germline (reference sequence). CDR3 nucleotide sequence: TGTGCCACCCGACCGGGACACAAAGGAGGAGAGACCCAGTACTTC. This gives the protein CATRPGHKGGETQYF.

CDR3 in DNA: TGTGCCAGCAGGACACAGGGAGTCGGTTATGGCTACACCTTC. It is translated as CASRTQGVGYGYTF. The V gene is TRBV6-1, the J gene TRBJ1-2, with D tentatively TRBD1 (6 bases). V was cut by 6 bases and J by 5 bases, with 16 bases left in between. Germline-derived CDR1 and CDR2 are MNHNS and SASEGT. This CDR3 contains 14 residues.

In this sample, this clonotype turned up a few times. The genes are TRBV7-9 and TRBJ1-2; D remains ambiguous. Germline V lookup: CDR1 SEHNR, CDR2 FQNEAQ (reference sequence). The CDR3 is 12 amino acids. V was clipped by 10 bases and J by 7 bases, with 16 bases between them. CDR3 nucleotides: TGTGCCACGGCGTCCGGGGATGGTGGCTACACCTTC. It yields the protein CATASGDGGYTF. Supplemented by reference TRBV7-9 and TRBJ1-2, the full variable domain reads DTGVSQNPRHKITKRGQNVTFRCDPISEHNRLYWYRQTLGQGPEFLTYFQNEAQLEKSRLLSDRFSAERPKGSFSTLEIQRTEQGDSAMYLCATASGDGGYTFGSGTRLTVV.

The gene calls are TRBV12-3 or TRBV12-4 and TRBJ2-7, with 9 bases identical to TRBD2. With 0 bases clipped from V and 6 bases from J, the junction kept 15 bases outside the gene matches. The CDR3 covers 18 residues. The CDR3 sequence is CASSLAGGSGGTRGEQYF. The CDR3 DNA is TGTGCCAGCAGTTTAGCGGGAGGAAGCGGGGGGACTAGGGGCGAGCAGTACTTC.

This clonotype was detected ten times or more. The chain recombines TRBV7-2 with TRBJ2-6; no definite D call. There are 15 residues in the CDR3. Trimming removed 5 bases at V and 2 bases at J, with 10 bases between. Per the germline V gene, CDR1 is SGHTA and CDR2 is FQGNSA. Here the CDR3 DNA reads TGTGCCAGCAGCCCAGAGTTGGCTGGGGCCAACGTCCTGACTTTC. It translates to CASSPELAGANVLTF. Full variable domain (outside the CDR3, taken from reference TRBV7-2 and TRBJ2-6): GAGVSQSPSNKVTEKGKDVELRCDPISGHTALYWYRQSLGQGLEFLIYFQGNSAPDKSGLPSDRFSAERTGGSVSTLTIQRTQQEDSAVYLCASSPELAGANVLTFGAGSRLTVL.

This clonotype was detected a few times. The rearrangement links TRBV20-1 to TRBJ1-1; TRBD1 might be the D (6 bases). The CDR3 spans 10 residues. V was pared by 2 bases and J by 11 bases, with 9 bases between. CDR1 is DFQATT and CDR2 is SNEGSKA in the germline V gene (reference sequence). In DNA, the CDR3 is TGCAGTGCTAGAAGGGGGGATGCTTTCTTT. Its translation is CSARRGDAFF.

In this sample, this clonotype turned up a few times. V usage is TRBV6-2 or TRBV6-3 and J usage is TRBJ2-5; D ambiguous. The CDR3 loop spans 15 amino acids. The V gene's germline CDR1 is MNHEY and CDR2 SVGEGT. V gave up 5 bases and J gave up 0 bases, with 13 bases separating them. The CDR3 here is CASSTFGRDQETQYF. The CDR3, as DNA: TGTGCCAGCAGTACCTTTGGACGGGACCAAGAGACCCAGTACTTC.

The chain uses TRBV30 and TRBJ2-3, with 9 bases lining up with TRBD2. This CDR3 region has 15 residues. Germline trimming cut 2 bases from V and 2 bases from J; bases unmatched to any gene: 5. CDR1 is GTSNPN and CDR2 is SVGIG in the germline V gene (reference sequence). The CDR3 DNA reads TGTGCCTGGAGTCCCCTAGCGGGGACCACAGATACGCAGTATTTT. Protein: CAWSPLAGTTDTQYF.

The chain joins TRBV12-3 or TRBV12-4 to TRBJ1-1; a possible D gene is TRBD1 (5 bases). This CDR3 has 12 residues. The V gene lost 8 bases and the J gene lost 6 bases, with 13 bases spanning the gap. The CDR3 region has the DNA TGTGCCAGCGGGACCCGGGACGCTGAAGCTTTCTTT. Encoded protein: CASGTRDAEAFF.

CDR3 nucleotide sequence: TGTGCCAGCAGTGAAGTACTAGCGGGGGGTGAGACCCAGTACTTC. Encoded protein: CASSEVLAGGETQYF. This sequence joins TRBV2 and TRBJ2-5, with 12 bases identical to TRBD2. CDR1 and CDR2 from the germline V gene are SNHLY and FYNNEI. V lost 1 base, J lost 5 bases, and 2 bases stayed unmatched. The CDR3 covers 15 residues. Looking up the rest from reference TRBV2 and TRBJ2-5 gives the full variable domain: EPEVTQTPSHQVTQMGQEVILRCVPISNHLYFYWYRQILGQKVEFLVSFYNNEISEKSEIFDDQFSVERPDGSNFTLKIRSTKLEDSAMYFCASSEVLAGGETQYFGPGTRLLVL.

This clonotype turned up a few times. CDR3 in DNA: TGTGCCAGCAGCTTAACTCATCTGAACTCTGGGGCCAACGTCCTGACTTTC. Translated, it gives CASSLTHLNSGANVLTF. The chain combines TRBV7-6 with TRBJ2-6; D ambiguous. Germline V gene lookup returns CDR1 SGHVS and CDR2 FNYEAQ. The CDR3 extends over 17 amino acids. The ends were cut back, 2 bases at V and 0 bases at J, with 11 bases in the middle.

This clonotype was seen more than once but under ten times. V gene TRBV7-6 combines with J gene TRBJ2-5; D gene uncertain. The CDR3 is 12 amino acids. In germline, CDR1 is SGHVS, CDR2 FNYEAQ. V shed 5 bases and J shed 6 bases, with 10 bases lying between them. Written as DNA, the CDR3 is TGTGCCAGCAGCCCCCAGACACAGACCCAGTACTTC. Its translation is CASSPQTQTQYF.

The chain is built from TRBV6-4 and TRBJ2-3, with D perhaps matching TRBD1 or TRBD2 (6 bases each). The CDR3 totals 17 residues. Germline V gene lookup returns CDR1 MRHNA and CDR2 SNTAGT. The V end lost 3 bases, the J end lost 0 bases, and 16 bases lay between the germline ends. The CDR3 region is CASSESWRDTSTDTQYF. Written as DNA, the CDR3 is TGTGCCAGCAGTGAATCCTGGAGGGACACCAGCACAGATACGCAGTATTTT.

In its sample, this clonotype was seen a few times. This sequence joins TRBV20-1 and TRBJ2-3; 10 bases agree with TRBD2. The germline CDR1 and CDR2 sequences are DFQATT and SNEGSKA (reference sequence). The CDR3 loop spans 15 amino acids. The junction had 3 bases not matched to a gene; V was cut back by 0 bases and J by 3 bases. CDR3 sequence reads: CSARDFSGGTDTQYF. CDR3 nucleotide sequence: TGCAGTGCTAGAGACTTTAGCGGGGGGACAGATACGCAGTATTTT.

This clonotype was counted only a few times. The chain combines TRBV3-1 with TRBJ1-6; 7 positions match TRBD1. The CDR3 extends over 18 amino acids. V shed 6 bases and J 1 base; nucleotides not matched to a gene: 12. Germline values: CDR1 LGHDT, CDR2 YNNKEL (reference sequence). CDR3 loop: CASSPGTALRSYNSPLHF. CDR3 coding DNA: TGTGCCAGCAGTCCCGGGACAGCGTTAAGATCCTATAATTCACCCCTCCACTTT.

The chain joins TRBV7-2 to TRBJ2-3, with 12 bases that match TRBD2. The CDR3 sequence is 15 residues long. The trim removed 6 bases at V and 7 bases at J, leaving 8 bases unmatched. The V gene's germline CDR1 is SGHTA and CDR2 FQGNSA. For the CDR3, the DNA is TGTGCCAGCAGATCTAGCGGGGGGGCCATATATACGCAGTATTTT. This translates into CASRSSGGAIYTQYF.

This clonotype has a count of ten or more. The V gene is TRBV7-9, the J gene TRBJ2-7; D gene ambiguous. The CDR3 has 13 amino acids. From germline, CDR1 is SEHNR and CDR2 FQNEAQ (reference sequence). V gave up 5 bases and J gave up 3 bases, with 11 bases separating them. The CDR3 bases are TGTGCCAGCAGCCTGGTTTCCTTCTACGAGCAGTACTTC. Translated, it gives CASSLVSFYEQYF.

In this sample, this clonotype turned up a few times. The CDR3 region is CASSPIGQGFEAFF. In DNA form, the CDR3 reads TGTGCCAGCAGCCCAATCGGACAGGGTTTTGAAGCTTTCTTT. The chain carries TRBV25-1 and TRBJ1-1; 8 bases are shared with TRBD1. The CDR3 consists of 14 residues. CDR1 is MGHDK, CDR2 SYGVNS, per germline. V dropped 6 bases and J dropped 7; count of bases not matched to a gene: 10.

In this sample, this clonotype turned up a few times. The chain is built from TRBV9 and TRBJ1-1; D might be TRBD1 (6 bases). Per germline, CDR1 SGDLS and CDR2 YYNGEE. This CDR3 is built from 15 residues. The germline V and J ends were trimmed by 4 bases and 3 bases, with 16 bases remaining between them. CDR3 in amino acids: CASSITVGGHTEAFF. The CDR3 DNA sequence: TGTGCCAGCAGCATCACCGTGGGGGGCCACACTGAAGCTTTCTTT.

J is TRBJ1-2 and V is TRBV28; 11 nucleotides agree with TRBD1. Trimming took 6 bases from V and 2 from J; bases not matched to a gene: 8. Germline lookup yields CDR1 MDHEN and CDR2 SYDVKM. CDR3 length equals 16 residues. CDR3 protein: CASSQRTGGRNYGYTF. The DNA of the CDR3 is TGTGCCAGCAGCCAAAGGACAGGGGGCCGCAACTATGGCTACACCTTC.